The TCR beta chain under discussion was sequenced for a study of identical twins. Notes on the study in general: For zero-insertion analyses, partial confounding could come from invariant MAIT and iNKT cells. An excess of low generation probability was shown by twin-shared out-of-frame alpha sequences. In cord blood, abundant beta clonotypes had fewer insertions; memory showed no trend.

TCRdb itself ran the 5' RACE reads through MiXCR, one entry per CDR3 protein. The sample contains 230,000 or so distinct CDR3 sequences, around 8% of which appear only once. With 10 bases removed from V and 4 bases from J, the gap between germline ends came to 11 bases. CDR3 length equals 11 residues. The germline gives CDR1 SNHLY, CDR2 FYNNEI. With respect to this clonotype: Its antigen is as yet unknown.

These same records also appear under a second study, on yellow fever vaccine responses in identical twins. From that paper: Reports say the vaccine T cell response in twins looked partly convergent and partly personalized.

This chain connects TRBV2 to TRBJ2-7, with D uncertain. The TCR sequence derives from a woman between 18 and 29 years old in good health. Sequences were obtained from CD8+ T cells sorted from blood. CDR3 loop: CATGRAYEQYF. In DNA, the CDR3 is TGTGCCACCGGACGCGCGTACGAGCAGTACTTC.